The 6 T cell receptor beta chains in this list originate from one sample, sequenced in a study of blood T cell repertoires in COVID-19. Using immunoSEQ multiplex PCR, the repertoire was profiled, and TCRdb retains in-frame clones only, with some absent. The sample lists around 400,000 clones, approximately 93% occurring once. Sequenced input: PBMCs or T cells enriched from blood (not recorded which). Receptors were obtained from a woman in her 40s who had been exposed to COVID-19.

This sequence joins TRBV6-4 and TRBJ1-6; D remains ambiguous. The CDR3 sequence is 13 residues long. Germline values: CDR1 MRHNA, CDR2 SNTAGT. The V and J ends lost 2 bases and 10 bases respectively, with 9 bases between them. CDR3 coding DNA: TGTGCCAGCAGTGACGGCGGGGTATCACCCCTCCACTTT. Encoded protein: CASSDGGVSPLHF.

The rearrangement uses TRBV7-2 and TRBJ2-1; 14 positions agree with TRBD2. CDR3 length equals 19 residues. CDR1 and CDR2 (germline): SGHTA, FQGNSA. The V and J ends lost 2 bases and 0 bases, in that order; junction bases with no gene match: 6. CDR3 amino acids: CASSLTGTSGGSSYNEQFF. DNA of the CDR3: TGTGCCAGCAGCTTAACCGGGACTAGCGGGGGAAGCTCCTACAATGAGCAGTTCTTC.

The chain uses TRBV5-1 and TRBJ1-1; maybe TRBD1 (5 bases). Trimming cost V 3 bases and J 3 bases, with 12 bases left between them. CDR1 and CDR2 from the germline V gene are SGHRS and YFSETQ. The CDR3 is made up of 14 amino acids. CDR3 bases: TGCGCCAGCAGCTCTTTCCAGGGATACACTGAAGCTTTCTTT. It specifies CASSSFQGYTEAFF.

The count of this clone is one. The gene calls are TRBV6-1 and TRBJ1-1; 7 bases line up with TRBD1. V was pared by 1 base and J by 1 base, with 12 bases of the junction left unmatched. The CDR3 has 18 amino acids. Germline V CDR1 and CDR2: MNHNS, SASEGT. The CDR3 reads CASSEVSRYRGRNTEAFF. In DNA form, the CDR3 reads TGTGCCAGCAGTGAAGTCTCCCGGTACAGGGGAAGGAACACTGAAGCTTTCTTT.

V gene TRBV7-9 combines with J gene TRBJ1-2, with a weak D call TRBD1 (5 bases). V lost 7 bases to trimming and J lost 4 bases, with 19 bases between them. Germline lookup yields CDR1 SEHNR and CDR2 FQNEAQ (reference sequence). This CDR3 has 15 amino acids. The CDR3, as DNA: TGTGCCAGCACCCAGGGAAGCCTATGGAGCTATGGCTACACCTTC. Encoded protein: CASTQGSLWSYGYTF.

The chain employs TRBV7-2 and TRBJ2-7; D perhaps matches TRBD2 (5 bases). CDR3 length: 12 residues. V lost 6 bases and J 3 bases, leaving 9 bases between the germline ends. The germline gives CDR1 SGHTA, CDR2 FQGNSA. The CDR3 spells CASSKDFYEQYF. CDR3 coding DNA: TGTGCCAGCAGTAAGGACTTCTACGAGCAGTACTTC.